This TCR beta chain derives from a study of siplizumab effects on memory and regulatory T cells. Study results and limitations: Siplizumab significantly lowered the alloreactive sequences that could be traced to unstimulated CD4+ memory cells.

Donor pairs, three in total, had unstimulated naive, memory, effector memory and TEMRA subsets sequenced. In the case of this clone: Its antigen is not known.

The protocol was immunoSEQ multiplex PCR, while the TCRdb copy is restricted to in-frame clones and leaves out a portion. The sample shows 70,000 to 95,000 clones, roughly 96% of them seen only once. The sample consisted of naive CD4+ T cells sorted from blood. The receptor's source is a human donor in good health.

The CDR3 DNA is TGCGCCAGCAGCTTGGAGGGCGGGGGCCCAGATACGCAGTATTTT. Amino acids: CASSLEGGGPDTQYF. This sequence joins TRBV5-1 and TRBJ2-3; tentatively, D is TRBD2 (7 bases). Trimming left V 0 bases short and J 4 bases short, with 12 bases between. This CDR3 spans 15 amino acids. Germline V lookup: CDR1 SGHRS, CDR2 YFSETQ.